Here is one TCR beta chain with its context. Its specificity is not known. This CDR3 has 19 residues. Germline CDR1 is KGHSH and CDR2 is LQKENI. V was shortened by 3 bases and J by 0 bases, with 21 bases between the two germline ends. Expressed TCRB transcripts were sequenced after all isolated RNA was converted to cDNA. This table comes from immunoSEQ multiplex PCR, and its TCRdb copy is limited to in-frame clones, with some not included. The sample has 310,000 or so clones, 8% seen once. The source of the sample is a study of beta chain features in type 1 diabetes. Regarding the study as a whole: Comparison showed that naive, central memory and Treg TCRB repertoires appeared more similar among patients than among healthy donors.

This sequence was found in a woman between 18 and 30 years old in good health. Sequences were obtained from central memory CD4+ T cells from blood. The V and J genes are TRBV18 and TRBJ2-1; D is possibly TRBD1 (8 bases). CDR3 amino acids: CASSPGQGLRGSSYNEQFF. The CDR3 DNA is TGTGCCAGCTCACCCGGACAGGGCCTACGCGGGAGCTCCTACAATGAGCAGTTCTTC. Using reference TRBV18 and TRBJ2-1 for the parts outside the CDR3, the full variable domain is NAGVMQNPRHLVRRRGQEARLRCSPMKGHSHVYWYRQLPEEGLKFMVYLQKENIIDESGMPKERFSAEFPKEGPSILRIQQVVRGDSAAYFCASSPGQGLRGSSYNEQFFGPGTRLTVL.